The table lists the clone carrying this TCR beta chain with a count of one. The CDR3 runs to 15 residues. J lost 4 bases, V lost 4 bases, and 8 bases had no gene match. CDR1 is GTSNPN and CDR2 is SVGIG in the germline V gene (reference sequence). This sample was included in a study of blood T cell repertoires in COVID-19. Turning to the study itself: Donors in the United States, Italy and Spain gave samples during acute or convalescent COVID-19. T cells, B-cell-depleted T cells, or PBMCs supplied cDNA or gDNA.

In the study's own analysis: From reference gene primer amplification, estimates of nucleated cell counts were derived. The method was immunoSEQ multiplex PCR; TCRdb's version includes in-frame clones alone and lacks a portion of them. The V and J calls and clone size were taken over from that table, and D and trimming were inferred from the DNA. The sample shows around 100,000 clones, 70% to 80% of them seen only once. This chain joins TRBV30 and TRBJ1-5; 9 nucleotides align to TRBD1. The specimen sequenced was peripheral blood. This TCR was sampled from a man aged 65 to 85 with active or convalescent COVID-19. CDR3 sequence: CAWKTGGRGNQPQHF. The CDR3 DNA follows: TGTGCCTGGAAGACAGGGGGTAGGGGAAATCAGCCCCAGCATTTT.